The rows below give T cell receptor beta chains drawn from one sample of a study of T cell repertoires and Cas9 in healthy adults. The repertoire was sequenced with immunoSEQ multiplex PCR; TCRdb's copy has only in-frame clones and lacks some. Of 20,000 to 25,000 clones listed, around 92% are singletons. Input material: CD4+ effector T cells (CD127+, CD25-, CD137-, CD154-) from PBMCs; culture status not recorded. The receptors were gathered from a human donor in good health. CDR3s include the opening cysteine and the closing phenylalanine or tryptophan. Fields, in order: clone size, J gene, D gene, V gene, CDR3 DNA, CDR3 protein. The D gene is left open where the match is weak. Clone size appears in some rows only: once, few, many, or a class for an expanded clone.

clone size: NA; J gene: TRBJ1-2; D gene: NA; V gene: TRBV29-1; CDR3 DNA: TGCAGCGTTGAACGGGCCTATGGCTACACCTTC; CDR3 protein: CSVERAYGYTF
clone size: once; J gene: TRBJ1-1; D gene: NA; V gene: TRBV19; CDR3 DNA: TGTGCCAGTAGTAAACCGCCCAGCTTGGTAACTGAAGCTTTCTTT; CDR3 protein: CASSKPPSLVTEAFF
clone size: NA; J gene: TRBJ1-1; D gene: NA; V gene: TRBV29-1; CDR3 DNA: TGCAGCGCCTCACTTCTGAACACTGAAGCTTTCTTT; CDR3 protein: CSASLLNTEAFF
clone size: NA; J gene: TRBJ1-2; D gene: TRBD1; V gene: TRBV18; CDR3 DNA: TGTGCCAGCTCACCACAGACAGGGCTCGGCTACACCTTC; CDR3 protein: CASSPQTGLGYTF
clone size: NA; J gene: TRBJ1-4; D gene: NA; V gene: TRBV19; CDR3 DNA: TGTGCCACCGGAGGGCAGGGGAATGAAAAACTGTTTTTT; CDR3 protein: CATGGQGNEKLFF
clone size: NA; J gene: TRBJ2-1; D gene: NA; V gene: TRBV27; CDR3 DNA: TGTGCCAGCAGAGGATTCTACAATGAGCAGTTCTTC; CDR3 protein: CASRGFYNEQFF
clone size: NA; J gene: TRBJ1-1; D gene: NA; V gene: TRBV15; CDR3 DNA: TGTGCCACCAGCAGAGATGAGGGTTTTGATAGGGGCTTCAATGAAGCTTTCTTT; CDR3 protein: CATSRDEGFDRGFNEAFF
clone size: NA; J gene: TRBJ2-5; D gene: NA; V gene: TRBV7-2; CDR3 DNA: TGTGCCAGCAGCCCGCTAGGGCCCTCCAATAAGTACTTC; CDR3 protein: CASSPLGPSNKYF
clone size: NA; J gene: TRBJ1-1; D gene: NA; V gene: TRBV5-1; CDR3 DNA: TGCGCCAGCAGCCCGGGACACCAGAACACTGAAGCTTTCTTT; CDR3 protein: CASSPGHQNTEAFF
clone size: NA; J gene: TRBJ2-5; D gene: NA; V gene: TRBV30; CDR3 DNA: TGTGCCTGGAGTGTCTTACAAGAGACCCAGTACTTC; CDR3 protein: CAWSVLQETQYF
clone size: NA; J gene: TRBJ2-2; D gene: NA; V gene: TRBV19; CDR3 DNA: TGTGCCAGTAGTATAGGGCGGGCGAACACCGGGGAGCTGTTTTTT; CDR3 protein: CASSIGRANTGELFF
clone size: NA; J gene: TRBJ1-2; D gene: TRBD1; V gene: TRBV18; CDR3 DNA: TGTGCCAGCTCACCTCCCGGGACAGCCTATGGCTACACCTTC; CDR3 protein: CASSPPGTAYGYTF
clone size: once; J gene: TRBJ2-3; D gene: NA; V gene: TRBV30; CDR3 DNA: TGTGCCTGGCTACATTGGGGGCAAAGGAATACGCAGTATTTT; CDR3 protein: CAWLHWGQRNTQYF
clone size: NA; J gene: TRBJ1-5; D gene: NA; V gene: TRBV2; CDR3 DNA: TGTGCCAGCAGTAGGGTAACCCAGCCCCAGCATTTT; CDR3 protein: CASSRVTQPQHF
clone size: NA; J gene: TRBJ2-4; D gene: TRBD2; V gene: TRBV2; CDR3 DNA: TGTGCCAGCAGTGTGCAATCGGGACTAGCGGCCAACATTCAGTACTTC; CDR3 protein: CASSVQSGLAANIQYF
clone size: NA; J gene: TRBJ2-3; D gene: TRBD2; V gene: TRBV6-6; CDR3 DNA: TGTGCCAGCAGCCTCTCTTTGGGACTATCCACAGATACGCAGTATTTT; CDR3 protein: CASSLSLGLSTDTQYF
clone size: NA; J gene: TRBJ1-1; D gene: TRBD1; V gene: TRBV30; CDR3 DNA: TGTGCCTGGAAGAGGGGGCTAAGTGCCACTGAAGCTTTCTTT; CDR3 protein: CAWKRGLSATEAFF
clone size: NA; J gene: TRBJ2-2; D gene: NA; V gene: TRBV21-1; CDR3 DNA: TGTGCCAGCAGCAAAGTGCAGCGGGAGGGCGTTACCGGGGAGCTGTTTTTT; CDR3 protein: CASSKVQREGVTGELFF
clone size: NA; J gene: TRBJ1-1; D gene: NA; V gene: TRBV7-3; CDR3 DNA: TGTGCCAGCAGCCTGGGGTTGGAAAACACTGAAGCTTTCTTT; CDR3 protein: CASSLGLENTEAFF
clone size: NA; J gene: TRBJ1-2; D gene: TRBD1; V gene: TRBV6-5; CDR3 DNA: TGTGCCAGCAGTGCCCGGGACAGGGGCCTCGGCTACACCTTC; CDR3 protein: CASSARDRGLGYTF
clone size: NA; J gene: TRBJ2-1; D gene: NA; V gene: TRBV18; CDR3 DNA: TGTGCCAGCTCACCACCGGGGGACAATGAGCAGTTCTTC; CDR3 protein: CASSPPGDNEQFF
clone size: NA; J gene: TRBJ1-1; D gene: TRBD1; V gene: TRBV7-9; CDR3 DNA: TGTGCCAGCAGTGACTGGACAGGGGACACTGAAGCTTTCTTT; CDR3 protein: CASSDWTGDTEAFF
clone size: NA; J gene: TRBJ2-3; D gene: NA; V gene: TRBV5-6; CDR3 DNA: TGTGCCAGCAGCTTGTCGGCGGGTTCTGGCACAGATACGCAGTATTTT; CDR3 protein: CASSLSAGSGTDTQYF
clone size: NA; J gene: TRBJ1-5; D gene: NA; V gene: TRBV11-2; CDR3 DNA: TGTGCCAGCAGCCCGTCATGGGGAGCGAACAATCAGCCCCAGCATTTT; CDR3 protein: CASSPSWGANNQPQHF
clone size: NA; J gene: TRBJ1-2; D gene: TRBD1; V gene: TRBV19; CDR3 DNA: TGTGCCAGTAGTATAGAAGAGGGGACAGGGGCCTTTGGCTACACCTTC; CDR3 protein: CASSIEEGTGAFGYTF
clone size: NA; J gene: TRBJ2-1; D gene: NA; V gene: TRBV6-1; CDR3 DNA: TGTGCCAGCACTCCCGTAATGCCTGTCAATGAGCAGTTCTTC; CDR3 protein: CASTPVMPVNEQFF
clone size: NA; J gene: TRBJ1-3; D gene: NA; V gene: TRBV7-9; CDR3 DNA: TGTGCCAGCACCACGGAGCCCGGAAACACCATATATTTT; CDR3 protein: CASTTEPGNTIYF
clone size: NA; J gene: TRBJ2-6; D gene: NA; V gene: TRBV2; CDR3 DNA: TGTGCCAGCAGTTCAGGAAGTTCCTCTGGGGCCAACGTCCTGACTTTC; CDR3 protein: CASSSGSSSGANVLTF
clone size: NA; J gene: TRBJ2-3; D gene: NA; V gene: TRBV4-3; CDR3 DNA: TGCGCCAGCAGCCAGTTTGCGGGGGCCCGCACAGATACGCAGTATTTT; CDR3 protein: CASSQFAGARTDTQYF
clone size: NA; J gene: TRBJ1-1; D gene: NA; V gene: TRBV6-5; CDR3 DNA: TGTGCCAGCAGTGGGGCGTCCGGGAACACTGAAGCTTTCTTT; CDR3 protein: CASSGASGNTEAFF
clone size: NA; J gene: TRBJ2-2; D gene: NA; V gene: TRBV11-2; CDR3 DNA: TGTGCCAGCAGCTTAGATCGTGGCGGGGAGCTGTTTTTT; CDR3 protein: CASSLDRGGELFF